These 9 T cell receptor beta chains originate from one sample sequenced in a study of blood T cell repertoires in COVID-19. Here immunoSEQ multiplex PCR was the method, and the copy in TCRdb shows in-frame clones only, minus some. The table shows approximately 94,000 clones, with more than 70% occurring only once. Sequencing input: peripheral blood. The source of these receptors is a woman aged 80 or over with active COVID-19.

This chain joins TRBV10-3 and TRBJ1-5; possibly TRBD1 for D (5 bases). Looked up from germline, CDR1 is ENHRY and CDR2 is SYGVKD. V lost 8 bases and J lost 2, with 13 bases in between. CDR3 length equals 14 residues. The CDR3 DNA is TGTGCCATCCAAGGACACGACGGCAATCAGCCCCAGCATTTT. Translated, it gives CAIQGHDGNQPQHF.

The V gene is TRBV28, the J gene TRBJ2-1; no clear D gene. This CDR3 has 15 amino acids. CDR1 and CDR2 (germline): MDHEN, SYDVKM. V dropped 2 bases and J dropped 5 bases, with 13 bases sitting between them. CDR3 in amino acids: CASSLPLGDDNEQFF. The DNA of the CDR3 is TGTGCCAGCAGTTTACCGCTCGGAGATGACAATGAGCAGTTCTTC. Drawing the rest from reference TRBV28 and TRBJ2-1, the complete variable domain is DVKVTQSSRYLVKRTGEKVFLECVQDMDHENMFWYRQDPGLGLRLIYFSYDVKMKEKGDIPEGYSVSREKKERFSLILESASTNQTSMYLCASSLPLGDDNEQFFGPGTRLTVL.

The rearrangement uses TRBV4-1 and TRBJ2-1, with 10 positions matching TRBD2. J gave up 0 bases and V 4 bases, and 0 bases lay outside the gene matches. The CDR3 length is 15 residues. Germline CDR1 is MGHRA and CDR2 is YSYEKL. CDR3 DNA: TGCGCCAGCAGCCCTAGCGGGAGCTCCTACAATGAGCAGTTCTTC. This codes for CASSPSGSSYNEQFF.

About this clone itself: One end of the junction is discordant with germline, which a read error may explain. The V call is TRBV2, the J call TRBJ2-5, with D possibly TRBD1 on 5 matching bases. The CDR3 runs 16 residues. Germline CDR1 SNHLY, CDR2 FYNNEI. Here the CDR3 reads CASREGKGLYLETQYF. DNA of the CDR3: TGTGCCAGCAGGGAAGGGAAGGGGCTATACTTAGAGACCCAGTACTTC.

The chain combines TRBV2 with TRBJ2-7; possible D gene TRBD1, 6 bases. The CDR3 length is 13 residues. V shed 3 bases and J shed 7 bases, with 13 bases lying between them. Per germline, CDR1 SNHLY and CDR2 FYNNEI. The CDR3 loop reads CASSEVRGGEQYF. In nucleotides, the CDR3 is TGTGCCAGCAGTGAGGTTCGAGGGGGAGAGCAGTACTTC.

The gene calls are TRBV6-1 and TRBJ1-1, with 8 bases identical to TRBD1. The CDR3 is made up of 15 amino acids. The germline V gene has CDR1 MNHNS and CDR2 SASEGT. V was clipped by 3 bases and J by 1 base; unmatched bases: 4. DNA of the CDR3: TGTGCCAGCAGTGACCCAGGGGGCGCGAACACTGAAGCTTTCTTT. It codes for CASSDPGGANTEAFF.

The chain has TRBV7-9 and TRBJ2-1; 9 nucleotides align to TRBD2. Germline CDR1 SEHNR, CDR2 FQNEAQ (reference sequence). V was clipped by 4 bases and J by 4 bases; unmatched bases: 8. This CDR3 region has 16 residues. The CDR3 bases are TGTGCCAGCAGCTCCCAGGGCGGGAGGGCGTACAATGAGCAGTTCTTC. It specifies CASSSQGGRAYNEQFF.

This sequence joins TRBV3-1 (or the pseudogene TRBV3-2) and TRBJ2-7, with D uncertain. Trimming took 3 bases from V and 3 from J, leaving 6 bases between them. Germline CDR1 and CDR2: LGHDT and YNNKEL (reference sequence). The CDR3 runs to 12 residues. CDR3 sequence (DNA): TGTGCCAGCAGCCATGGGCGCTACGAGCAGTACTTC. Its translation is CASSHGRYEQYF.

The genes are TRBV10-3 and TRBJ2-7; 10 positions agree with TRBD2. Germline trimming cut 5 bases from V and 2 bases from J; bases unmatched to any gene: 6. The germline gives CDR1 ENHRY, CDR2 SYGVKD. The CDR3 loop spans 15 amino acids. CDR3 sequence: CAISLAGAPTYEQYF. The DNA of the CDR3 is TGTGCCATCAGTCTAGCGGGAGCCCCCACCTACGAGCAGTACTTC.